The following is a T cell receptor beta chain sequence with its context. Original processing methods: Reference gene primer amplification gave nucleated cell count estimates. Some clones are missing from TCRdb's copy, which holds only in-frame ones; the method was immunoSEQ multiplex PCR. The V and J calls and clone size come from that table; D and trimming were worked out from the DNA. The data contain 250,000 to 300,000 clones, around 83% of them singletons. This record comes from a study of blood T cell repertoires in COVID-19. Overall study: COVID-19 samples from acute and convalescent phases originated in the United States, Italy and Spain. PBMCs, B-cell-depleted T cells, or T cells provided the cDNA or gDNA that made up the material.

The sequencing input was peripheral blood. The TCR was taken from an elderly man with acute or convalescent COVID-19.

CDR3 region: CASGQGVSEQYF. DNA for the CDR3: TGTGCCAGCGGGCAGGGGGTCTCCGAGCAGTACTTC. The chain links TRBV6-6 to TRBJ2-7; TRBD1 aligns across 7 bases. V lost 8 bases and J lost 6; bases outside the gene matches: 7. The V gene's germline CDR1 is MNHNY and CDR2 SVGAGI (reference sequence). This CDR3 contains 12 residues.